A single sample gave rise to the 18 T cell receptor beta chains below, sequenced in a study of low-dose radiotherapy and immunotherapy resistance in tumors (dated by TCRdb to between 2021 and 2022). To make first-strand cDNA, Superscript III was used along with a set of TRAV- and TRBV-specific primers so that both the TCRalpha and TCRbeta chains were covered. TCRs were amplified with Phusion for 20 PCR cycles, with a constant-region primer paired with the adapter attached to the V primers. Starting from the raw public reads, TCRdb applied fastp trimming at Q25, assembled clones with MiXCR and retained in-frame beta chains. Every distinct CDR3 protein forms one entry, paired with its most common genes and DNA. For this sample there are 9,700 or so distinct CDR3 sequences; approximately 77% appear just once. The leading ten clones occupy around 1.5% of the sample. All receptors come from a human donor with advanced metastatic prostate, ovarian, gallbladder or colorectal cancer (not recorded which). This table probably holds off-target reads from a library built for another chain.

The chain uses TRBV14 and TRBJ2-7, with D unclear. Germline loops: CDR1 SGHDN, CDR2 FVKESK. The V end was cut by 6 bases, the J end by 2 bases, with 8 bases between. The CDR3 is 12 residues long. This CDR3 is CASSRGTYEQYF. CDR3 sequence (DNA): TGTGCCAGCAGTCGAGGAACCTACGAGCAGTACTTC.

This rearrangement joins TRBV10-3 to TRBJ2-5, with D perhaps TRBD1 or TRBD2 (5 bases each). V was trimmed by 6 bases and J by 5 bases, leaving 10 bases between them. The CDR3 has 12 amino acids. The germline CDR1 and CDR2 sequences are ENHRY and SYGVKD. The CDR3 region is CAIRGTGETQYF. The DNA of the CDR3 is TGTGCCATCAGGGGGACGGGGGAGACCCAGTACTTC.

The rearrangement links TRBV6-1 to TRBJ1-2; D ambiguous. Germline values: CDR1 MNHNS, CDR2 SASEGT. The length of the CDR3 is 11 residues. The V and J ends lost 6 bases and 8 bases respectively, with 10 bases between them. The CDR3 sequence: CASSNIYGYTF. The CDR3, as DNA: TGTGCCAGCAGCAACATCTACGGCTACACCTTC.

The chain has TRBV2 and TRBJ2-1; 9 positions match TRBD1. Germline V gene lookup returns CDR1 SNHLY and CDR2 FYNNEI. This CDR3 is built from 15 residues. After removal of 1 base from V and 9 bases from J, the junction contained 7 bases not matched to a gene. CDR3 nucleotide sequence: TGTGCCAGCAGTGAAGTTTGGACAGGGGCATCTGAGCAGTTCTTC. Amino acid sequence: CASSEVWTGASEQFF.

This sequence joins TRBV29-1 and TRBJ1-1; possible D gene TRBD1, 5 bases. Germline lookup yields CDR1 SQVTM and CDR2 ANQGSEA. Trimming pared 5 bases from V and 2 bases from J, leaving 9 bases between. The CDR3 is 12 amino acids. As DNA, the CDR3 is TGCAGCGTTTCAGGGAGCAACACTGAAGCTTTCTTT. This encodes CSVSGSNTEAFF.

This clonotype has more than one count but fewer than ten. The chain combines TRBV14 with TRBJ2-5; 7 bases agree with TRBD2. Unmatched junction bases numbered 3, after V lost 3 bases and J lost 2 bases. The CDR3 has 14 residues. Germline V gives CDR1 SGHDN, CDR2 FVKESK. As DNA, the CDR3 is TGTGCCAGCAGCCATATGGGACTACAAGAGACCCAGTACTTC. This encodes CASSHMGLQETQYF.

The chain combines TRBV29-1 with TRBJ2-1, with 11 bases lining up with TRBD2. J lost 0 bases, V lost 4 bases, and 8 bases had no gene match. CDR1 is SQVTM, CDR2 ANQGSEA, per germline. This CDR3 spans 17 amino acids. CDR3 sequence (DNA): TGCAGCGTTGTCATAGCGGGAGGGCGCAGCTCCTACAATGAGCAGTTCTTC. Protein product: CSVVIAGGRSSYNEQFF.

This sequence joins TRBV4-1 and TRBJ1-5; D not resolved. The germline V gene has CDR1 MGHRA and CDR2 YSYEKL. The V end lost 2 bases, the J end lost 2 bases, and 7 bases lay between the germline ends. CDR3 length: 14 amino acids. CDR3 coding DNA: TGCGCCAGCAGCCAACTTGATGGCAATCAGCCCCAGCATTTT. Its protein product is CASSQLDGNQPQHF.

The V call is TRBV19, the J call TRBJ1-1; D ambiguous. The CDR3 sequence is 11 residues long. V lost 6 bases to trimming and J lost 7 bases, with 9 bases between them. Germline CDR1 and CDR2: LNHDA and SQIVND (reference sequence). The DNA for the CDR3 is TGTGCCAGTAGAAGGCAAAATGAAGCTTTCTTT. As protein: CASRRQNEAFF. Looking up the rest from reference TRBV19 and TRBJ1-1 gives the full variable domain: DGGITQSPKYLFRKEGQNVTLSCEQNLNHDAMYWYRQDPGQGLRLIYYSQIVNDFQKGDIAEGYSVSREKKESFPLTVTSAQKNPTAFYLCASRRQNEAFFGQGTRLTVV.

The chain is built from TRBV6-5 and TRBJ1-2; the match to TRBD1 covers 12 bases. CDR3 length: 17 residues. J was trimmed by 0 bases and V by 1 base; bases with no gene match: 3. Looked up from germline, CDR1 is MNHEY and CDR2 is SVGAGI. CDR3 coding DNA: TGTGCCAGCAGTTACTTGGGACAGGGGGCGCCTAACTATGGCTACACCTTC. It encodes CASSYLGQGAPNYGYTF.

The table lists this clonotype with a few counts. The V and J genes are TRBV28 and TRBJ2-1; maybe TRBD2 (5 bases). This CDR3 comprises 15 residues. Germline CDR1 MDHEN, CDR2 SYDVKM. V lost 5 bases to trimming and J lost 9 bases, with 20 bases between them. The CDR3 nucleotides read TGTGCCAGCAGTAGCCCCCCACCGGGTGGAGGTGAGCAGTTCTTC. It encodes CASSSPPPGGGEQFF.

The chain has TRBV28 and TRBJ2-1; 13 nucleotides line up with TRBD2. This CDR3 has 17 amino acids. Unmatched junction bases numbered 12, after V lost 6 bases and J lost 7 bases. The germline V gene encodes CDR1 MDHEN and CDR2 SYDVKM. CDR3 nucleotide sequence: TGTGCCAGCAGCCTTGGGCCCGGGACTAGCGGGGTTAATGAGCAGTTCTTC. It specifies CASSLGPGTSGVNEQFF.

This chain connects TRBV6-6 to TRBJ2-1; 10 bases are shared with TRBD1. Germline V gene data show CDR1 as MNHNY and CDR2 as SVGAGI (reference sequence). The CDR3 covers 16 residues. The ends lost 4 bases at V and 9 bases at J; junction bases unmatched: 12. The CDR3 coding sequence is TGTGCCAGCAGTTTCCCCGGGACAGGGGCTAATGGTGAGCAGTTCTTC. It translates to CASSFPGTGANGEQFF.

Notes on this clonotype: Compared with germline, one end of the junction differs, possibly owing to a read error. CDR3 bases: TGCAGTGCTAGAGCTGAGCCGTTCTTC. Protein: CSARAEPFF. The chain combines TRBV20-1 with TRBJ2-1; D gene ambiguous. The germline V gene has CDR1 DFQATT and CDR2 SNEGSKA (reference sequence). The CDR3 length is 9 residues.

The genes are TRBV20-1 and TRBJ2-2; possible D gene TRBD1, 5 bases. V was trimmed by 5 bases and J by 1 base, leaving 14 bases between them. The CDR3 is 15 amino acids. Germline lookup yields CDR1 DFQATT and CDR2 SNEGSKA (reference sequence). For the CDR3, the DNA is TGCAGTGCTCGCTCAGCGACAGTGAACACCGGGGAGCTGTTTTTT. Translating it yields CSARSATVNTGELFF.

This clonotype came up once. The chain is built from TRBV20-1 and TRBJ2-1; 13 nucleotides line up with TRBD2. V was clipped by 3 bases and J by 7 bases; unmatched bases: 6. There are 15 residues in the CDR3. Germline lookup yields CDR1 DFQATT and CDR2 SNEGSKA (reference sequence). This chain's CDR3 is CSASGRTSGSNEQFF. The CDR3 DNA is TGCAGTGCTAGCGGTCGGACTAGCGGGAGTAATGAGCAGTTCTTC.

The V gene is TRBV29-1, the J gene TRBJ2-2, with D perhaps assigned TRBD1 or TRBD2 (7 bases each). The CDR3 consists of 14 residues. V lost 7 bases and J lost 5, with 17 bases in between. Germline V gene lookup returns CDR1 SQVTM and CDR2 ANQGSEA. CDR3 residues: CSAQGGARTGELFF. CDR3 in DNA: TGCAGCGCGCAGGGGGGGGCTAGGACCGGGGAGCTGTTTTTT.

The genes are TRBV28 and TRBJ2-7, with 14 bases matching TRBD2. Losses at the gene ends were 5 bases for V and 3 bases for J; bases not matched to a gene: 9. From germline, CDR1 is MDHEN and CDR2 SYDVKM. The length of the CDR3 is 17 residues. The CDR3 DNA is TGTGCCAGCAGTCCTCTGGGACTAGCGGGAGCTCACTACGAGCAGTACTTC. This sequence encodes CASSPLGLAGAHYEQYF.